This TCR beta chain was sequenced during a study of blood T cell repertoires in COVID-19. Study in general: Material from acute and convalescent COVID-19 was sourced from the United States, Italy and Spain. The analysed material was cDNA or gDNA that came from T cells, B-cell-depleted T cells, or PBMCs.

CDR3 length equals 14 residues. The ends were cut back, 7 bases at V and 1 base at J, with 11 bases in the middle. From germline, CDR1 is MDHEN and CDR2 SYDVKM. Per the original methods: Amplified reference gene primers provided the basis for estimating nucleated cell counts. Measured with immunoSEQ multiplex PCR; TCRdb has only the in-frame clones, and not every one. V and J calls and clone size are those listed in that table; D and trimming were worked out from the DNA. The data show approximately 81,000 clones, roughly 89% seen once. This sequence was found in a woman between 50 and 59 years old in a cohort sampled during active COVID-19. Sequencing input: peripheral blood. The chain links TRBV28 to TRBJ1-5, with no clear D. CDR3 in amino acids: CASNLWPSNQPQHF. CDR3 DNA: TGTGCCAGCAATCTTTGGCCGAGCAATCAGCCCCAGCATTTT.